Sequencing of this TCR beta chain was carried out in a study of shared clonotypes between healthy human individuals. There were no recent acute infections or vaccinations among the donors, who were healthy HIV-negative adults. CD4+ cells underwent separation, giving CD45RA+ naive and CD45RA-negative memory subsets. With respect to this clone: The antigen is unknown.

Broader study findings: Several donors showed sharing of around 5% of naive CD4 clonotypes.

The CDR3 has 16 residues. The V gene's germline CDR1 is SGHAT and CDR2 FQNNGV. V lost 4 bases, J lost 0 bases, and 5 bases stayed unmatched. As handled by the study authors: Filtering of immunoSEQ junctional sequences could not match full-length read filtering. Using immunoSEQ multiplex PCR, the repertoire was profiled, and TCRdb retains in-frame clones only, with some absent. The DNA was the basis for D and trimming; V, J and clone size are from that table. Found here are roughly 2.5 million clones, around nine tenths of them singletons; the top ten hold 0.11% to 0.15%. This sequence was found in a man aged 18 to 35 in good health. The V call is TRBV11-2, the J call TRBJ2-1, with 8 bases lining up with TRBD2. Source material: naive CD4+ T cells sorted from blood. Subset here: CD45RA+ positively selected. As DNA, the CDR3 is TGTGCCAGCAGCTCCAAGCGGGGGAGCTCCTACAATGAGCAGTTCTTC. Translation gives CASSSKRGSSYNEQFF.